This T cell receptor (beta chain) was profiled in a study of OX40 agonist ivuxolimab in advanced cancers. Background on the whole study: Ivuxolimab was an agonistic, fully human IgG2 monoclonal antibody directed against OX40 (CD134), a costimulatory receptor. Intravenous ivuxolimab was administered to patients every 2 weeks at six dose levels: 0.01, 0.1, 0.3, 1.5, 3 and 10 mg/kg. Of the approximately 50 patients in dose escalation, about 20 had hepatocellular carcinoma, about 15 had melanoma, 9 had renal cell carcinoma and 9 had head and neck cancer. A male proportion of around 81% and a mean age of 60 years, ranging from 23 to 79, were recorded for the dose-escalation cohort. Prior anti-PD-1, anti-PD-L1 or anti-CTLA-4 therapy was permitted, and approximately 40% of dose-escalation patients had received checkpoint inhibitors. Partial responses occurred in three dose-escalation patients: two with cutaneous melanoma and one with hepatocellular carcinoma. Peripheral TCRbeta sequencing aimed to test whether ivuxolimab altered TCR sequence diversity and caused clonal T-cell expansion. The monotherapy dose-escalation portion (N of about 57 patients) of the phase I ivuxolimab trial is reported in the paper.

For this clone: Which antigen it targets is not known. Base qualities are missing; no much larger clone stands one base away.

To sequence the TCRbeta CDR3 region, genomic DNA was isolated from the sorted cells. TCRbeta CDR3 regions were sequenced using the immunoSEQ Assay. The table comes from immuneACCESS by way of TCRdb, which keeps in-frame sequences with V and J called. Part of the clones is missing from these tables; in studies checked, under half for an unresolved V gene and the rest for unknown reasons. Recorded for this sample are 58,000 or so clones; roughly 80% of them occurred a single time. The ten largest clonotypes hold approximately 3.1% of the sample. Study-wide findings and limitations: After ivuxolimab, more expanded clones were found on average in CD8+ T cells than in CD4+ T cells. In the 0.1-3.0 mg/kg groups, partial responders were among the patients with the lowest normalized peripheral clonal expansion, particularly in CD8+ T cells. Which antigens the clonally expanded peripheral T cells were specific for was not determined. At doses of 0.1 to 3.0 mg/kg, clonal expansion of both CD4+ and CD8+ T cells in blood was seen between baseline and week 6. Low levels of normalized T-cell clonal expansion were also shown by some nonresponding patients.

The trial excluded patients who had a history of autoimmune disease or who were on systemic immunosuppression. Peripheral blood for TCR sequencing was collected from all dose cohorts at baseline, on cycle 4 day 1, and on cycle 7 day 1. Samples came from an open-label, multicenter, first-in-human phase I dose-escalation trial of ivuxolimab. The trial enrolled adults with locally advanced or metastatic head and neck squamous cell, hepatocellular, melanoma or renal cell carcinoma. CD4+ and CD8+ T cells were sorted separately from peripheral blood before TCR sequencing. The germline V gene sets CDR1 to SGHDT and CDR2 to YYEEEE. Between the V and J ends, shortened by 5 bases and 1 base respectively, the junction contains 9 bases. The CDR3 goes from the cysteine to the phenylalanine over 13 residues. Only CDR3 DNA is held: 39 bases, read in frame from base 1.

This sequence was found in an adult with an advanced solid tumor such as melanoma, head and neck, liver or kidney cancer. The V and J segments used are TRBV5-6 and TRBJ1-1; a confident D gene designation cannot be given. Source: CD4+ or CD8+ T cells sorted from blood, taken in a trial of the OX40 agonist ivuxolimab. CDR3 sequence: CASRELGNTEAFF. The DNA sequence reads TGTGCCAGCAGAGAGTTGGGGAACACTGAAGCTTTCTTT. Joined to the reference TRBV5-6 and TRBJ1-1 proteins, this CDR3 gives the full variable domain: DAGVTQSPTHLIKTRGQQVTLRCSPKSGHDTVSWYQQALGQGPQFIFQYYEEEERQRGNFPDRFSGHQFPNYSSELNVNALLLGDSALYLCASRELGNTEAFFGQGTRLTVV.